These T cell receptor beta chains were read from a single sample in a study of T cells in localized non-small cell lung cancer. The data were produced by immunoSEQ multiplex PCR, yet TCRdb's version contains in-frame clones alone and is incomplete. The table records 53,000 or so clones, roughly nine tenths of them present only once. The sample here was peripheral blood, taken before any cancer treatment. The origin of the receptors is a man aged 35 to 69 with stage I lung adenocarcinoma. The CDR3 runs from the conserved cysteine through the conserved F or W. The D gene is left open where the match is weak.

J: TRBJ2-7; V: TRBV5-3; D: -; CDR3: CARRMGYYEQYF; DNA: TGTGCCAGAAGAATGGGGTACTACGAGCAGTACTTC
J: TRBJ2-1; V: TRBV19; D: -; CDR3: CASSIKGLRYNEQFF; DNA: TGTGCCAGTAGTATAAAGGGACTGCGATACAATGAGCAGTTCTTC
J: TRBJ2-1; V: TRBV28; D: TRBD2; CDR3: CASSSLAGGNYNEQFF; DNA: TGTGCCAGCAGTTCCTTAGCGGGAGGGAACTACAATGAGCAGTTCTTC
J: TRBJ1-2; V: TRBV6-1; D: -; CDR3: CASPNERQDYGYTF; DNA: TGTGCCAGCCCCAATGAACGACAGGACTATGGCTACACCTTC
J: TRBJ2-7; V: TRBV14; D: TRBD2; CDR3: CASSHPPSGSYEQYF; DNA: TGTGCCAGCAGCCACCCTCCTAGCGGGAGCTACGAGCAGTACTTC
J: TRBJ2-7; V: TRBV19; D: -; CDR3: CASSLGLGYEQYF; DNA: TGTGCCAGTAGTCTAGGGCTCGGCTACGAGCAGTACTTC
J: TRBJ2-2; V: TRBV11-2; D: -; CDR3: CASSLDRNTGELFF; DNA: TGTGCCAGCAGCTTAGACCGGAACACCGGGGAGCTGTTTTTT
J: TRBJ2-1; V: TRBV7-8; D: TRBD2; CDR3: CASSSLSGSSYNEQFF; DNA: TGTGCCAGCAGCTCCCTAAGCGGGAGCTCCTACAATGAGCAGTTCTTC
J: TRBJ2-4; V: TRBV7-3; D: TRBD1; CDR3: CASSLSQGSNIQYF; DNA: TGTGCCAGCAGCTTATCACAGGGGAGTAACATTCAGTACTTC
J: TRBJ1-2; V: TRBV28; D: TRBD1; CDR3: CASSLLAQGAGYTF; DNA: TGTGCCAGCAGTTTATTGGCCCAGGGGGCTGGCTACACCTTC
J: TRBJ2-1; V: TRBV29-1; D: -; CDR3: CSVGHGSEQFF; DNA: TGCAGCGTTGGCCATGGGTCTGAGCAGTTCTTC
J: TRBJ2-6; V: TRBV6-7; D: TRBD2; CDR3: CASGGGGLAESSGANVLTF; DNA: TGTGCCAGCGGGGGGGGCGGACTAGCGGAAAGCTCTGGGGCCAACGTCCTGACTTTC
J: TRBJ2-1; V: TRBV13; D: -; CDR3: CASSRMTDEQFF; DNA: TGTGCCAGCAGCCGCATGACGGACGAGCAGTTCTTC
J: TRBJ2-3; V: TRBV19; D: -; CDR3: CASSMGGQFTDTQYF; DNA: TGTGCCAGTAGTATGGGGGGCCAGTTCACAGATACGCAGTATTTT
J: TRBJ2-5; V: TRBV5-1; D: -; CDR3: CASSLGGTMGRETQYF; DNA: TGCGCCAGCAGCTTGGGGGGGACCATGGGACGGGAGACCCAGTACTTC